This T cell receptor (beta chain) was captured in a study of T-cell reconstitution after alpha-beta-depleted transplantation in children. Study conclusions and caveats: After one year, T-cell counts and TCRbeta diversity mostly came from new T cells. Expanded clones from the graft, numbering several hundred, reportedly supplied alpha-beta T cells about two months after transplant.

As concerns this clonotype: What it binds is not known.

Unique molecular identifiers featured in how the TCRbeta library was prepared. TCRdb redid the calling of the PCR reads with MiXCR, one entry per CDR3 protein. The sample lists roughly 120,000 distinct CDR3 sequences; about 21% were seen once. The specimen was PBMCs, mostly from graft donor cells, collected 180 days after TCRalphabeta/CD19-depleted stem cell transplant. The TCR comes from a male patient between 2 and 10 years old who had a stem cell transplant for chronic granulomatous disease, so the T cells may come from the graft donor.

For the CDR3, the DNA is TGTGCCAGCAGCCTTTCGACTAGCGGGGGCCAAGAGACCCAGTACTTC. This encodes CASSLSTSGGQETQYF. The chain has TRBV7-2 and TRBJ2-5; 12 bases match TRBD2. V dropped 5 bases and J dropped 1; count of bases not matched to a gene: 5. This CDR3 region has 16 residues. Germline values: CDR1 SGHTA, CDR2 FQGNSA.